The 19 T cell receptor beta chains below all came from one sample that was sequenced in a study of T cell repertoires in cytomegalovirus infection. TCRdb fed the reads into MiXCR, producing one record per CDR3 protein. The sample includes around 450,000 distinct CDR3 sequences, around 10% of them seen just once. Source material: PBMCs. These receptors originate from a human donor in good health (CMV status not recorded). Some clones in this sample may be carry-over from other donors' samples.

This clonotype has only a few counts. V usage is TRBV2 and J usage is TRBJ2-5; no clear D gene. CDR1 SNHLY and CDR2 FYNNEI come from the germline V gene. Trimming stripped 7 bases from V and 4 bases from J, with 7 bases between. The CDR3 is made up of 11 amino acids. Here the CDR3 DNA reads TGTGCCAGCACAGTGGTAGAGACCCAGTACTTC. This gives the protein CASTVVETQYF.

This clonotype was seen only a few times. The chain employs TRBV9 and TRBJ2-1; 9 nucleotides match TRBD1. This CDR3 is built from 16 residues. CDR1 is SGDLS and CDR2 is YYNGEE in the germline V gene. With V trimmed by 0 bases and J by 5 bases, 6 bases remained unmatched. Here the CDR3 reads CASSVGLGQGNNEQFF. The CDR3 nucleotides are TGTGCCAGCAGCGTAGGTCTGGGACAGGGAAACAATGAGCAGTTCTTC. The variable domain in full, with the rest retrieved from reference TRBV9 and TRBJ2-1, is DSGVTQTPKHLITATGQRVTLRCSPRSGDLSVYWYQQSLDQGLQFLIQYYNGEERAKGNILERFSAQQFPDLHSELNLSSLELGDSALYFCASSVGLGQGNNEQFFGPGTRLTVL.

This clonotype was seen only a few times. This chain links TRBV9 with TRBJ1-5; D is unclear. Germline loops: CDR1 SGDLS, CDR2 YYNGEE. The CDR3 spans 15 residues. V dropped 0 bases and J dropped 6 bases, with 13 bases sitting between them. The CDR3 here is CASSVEDGVGQPQHF. The CDR3 nucleotides read TGTGCCAGCAGCGTAGAAGACGGGGTTGGTCAGCCCCAGCATTTT.

This clonotype was seen many times. The chain couples TRBV7-3 to TRBJ1-1; the D gene is possibly TRBD1 (5 bases). Trimming pared 1 base from V and 4 bases from J, leaving 10 bases between. Germline V gene data show CDR1 as SGHTA and CDR2 as FQGTGA. This CDR3 is 14 amino acids long. Here the CDR3 reads CASSLIPGGTEAFF. In DNA, the CDR3 is TGTGCCAGCAGCTTAATACCGGGGGGCACTGAAGCTTTCTTT.

This clonotype was seen repeatedly, ten times or more. The chain is built from TRBV9 and TRBJ2-5, with a weak D call TRBD2 (6 bases). The CDR3 spans 13 residues. Germline loops: CDR1 SGDLS, CDR2 YYNGEE. V was clipped by 0 bases and J by 7 bases, with 10 bases between them. The CDR3 bases are TGTGCCAGCAGCGTAGAACAGGAGGGGACCCAGTACTTC. This gives the protein CASSVEQEGTQYF.

This clonotype was counted ten times or more. The gene calls are TRBV4-1 and TRBJ2-6, with a possible D match to TRBD2 (6 bases). The germline V gene encodes CDR1 MGHRA and CDR2 YSYEKL. Trimming cost V 1 base and J 0 bases, with 10 bases left between them. The CDR3 sequence is 17 residues long. The CDR3 protein is CASSQGGMSSGANVLTF. The CDR3 bases are TGCGCCAGCAGCCAAGGCGGGATGAGCTCTGGGGCCAACGTCCTGACTTTC.

This clonotype was seen ten or more times. The chain is built from TRBV6-5 and TRBJ2-1, with D perhaps TRBD2 (5 bases). V lost 11 bases, J lost 4 bases, and 21 bases lay in between. Germline V gives CDR1 MNHEY, CDR2 SVGAGI. This CDR3 spans 15 amino acids. The CDR3 loop is CAASEGGDLYNEQFF. CDR3 bases: TGTGCCGCCTCCGAGGGCGGCGATCTTTACAATGAGCAGTTCTTC.

This clonotype was picked up many times. The chain is built from TRBV12-3 or TRBV12-4 and TRBJ1-3; D might be TRBD1 (5 bases). CDR3 length: 14 residues. Trimming left V 5 bases short and J 3 bases short, with 11 bases between. Written as DNA, the CDR3 is TGTGCCAGCAGTCGATTCAGGGATGGAAACACCATATATTTT. This translates into CASSRFRDGNTIYF.

The table lists this clonotype with many counts. The V gene is TRBV27, the J gene TRBJ1-4; TRBD1 matches 7 bases. The ends lost 4 bases at V and 0 bases at J; junction bases unmatched: 8. CDR1 is MNHEY and CDR2 is SMNVEV in the germline V gene (reference sequence). This CDR3 is 17 amino acids long. The CDR3 DNA reads as TGTGCCAGCAGTTACCGGACAGGAACAACAACTAATGAAAAACTGTTTTTT. Amino acids: CASSYRTGTTTNEKLFF. Supplemented by reference TRBV27 and TRBJ1-4, the full variable domain reads EAQVTQNPRYLITVTGKKLTVTCSQNMNHEYMSWYRQDPGLGLRQIYYSMNVEVTDKGDVPEGYKVSRKEKRNFPLILESPSPNQTSLYFCASSYRTGTTTNEKLFFGSGTQLSVL.

The chain combines TRBV28 with TRBJ1-5; 10 bases match TRBD1. With 2 bases clipped from V and 6 bases from J, the junction kept 4 bases outside the gene matches. In germline, CDR1 is MDHEN, CDR2 SYDVKM. The CDR3 runs 15 residues. This chain's CDR3 is CASSLAGQGIQPQHF. Here the CDR3 DNA reads TGTGCCAGCAGTTTAGCGGGACAGGGGATTCAGCCCCAGCATTTT.

This clonotype showed up many times. This rearrangement joins TRBV28 to TRBJ2-1, with D possibly TRBD2 on 6 matching bases. V was pared by 3 bases and J by 4 bases, with 13 bases between. The CDR3 length is 15 residues. CDR1 is MDHEN and CDR2 is SYDVKM in the germline V gene. This chain's CDR3 is CASSFPSASYNEQFF. CDR3 sequence (DNA): TGTGCCAGCAGTTTCCCTAGCGCATCATACAATGAGCAGTTCTTC.

The gene calls are TRBV9 and TRBJ2-2; 12 bases are shared with TRBD2. Germline CDR1 is SGDLS and CDR2 is YYNGEE. The CDR3 contains 17 residues. V dropped 4 bases and J dropped 0; count of bases not matched to a gene: 4. The chain's CDR3 is CASSRTSGGSNTGELFF. The CDR3 DNA reads as TGTGCCAGCAGCAGAACTAGCGGGGGGTCGAACACCGGGGAGCTGTTTTTT.

This clonotype was counted at least ten times. The V gene is TRBV19, the J gene TRBJ2-5; 9 bases fit TRBD1. Germline CDR1 and CDR2: LNHDA and SQIVND (reference sequence). The CDR3 contains 16 residues. V lost 8 bases, J lost 5 bases, and 15 bases stayed unmatched. The CDR3 sequence is CASGRTGAPLGETQYF. CDR3 bases: TGTGCCAGTGGCAGGACAGGGGCTCCACTGGGGGAGACCCAGTACTTC.

V usage is TRBV20-1 and J usage is TRBJ2-3; 9 nucleotides align to TRBD2. Germline trimming cut 6 bases from V and 4 bases from J; bases unmatched to any gene: 8. Germline CDR1 DFQATT, CDR2 SNEGSKA (reference sequence). This CDR3 has 14 amino acids. The DNA for the CDR3 is TGCAGTGCGGTGGTGACTAGCGGAGCAGATACGCAGTATTTT. Protein: CSAVVTSGADTQYF.

This clonotype was seen more than once but under ten times. The V gene is TRBV20-1, the J gene TRBJ2-7; D could derive from TRBD1 or TRBD2 (6 bases each). V was trimmed by 5 bases and J by 2 bases, leaving 10 bases between them. Germline CDR1 is DFQATT and CDR2 is SNEGSKA (reference sequence). This CDR3 has 12 residues. CDR3 protein: CSAGGPAYEQYF. The CDR3 DNA reads TGCAGTGCTGGGGGGCCCGCCTACGAGCAGTACTTC.

This clonotype was observed many times. The V gene is TRBV7-2, the J gene TRBJ2-6; 11 positions match TRBD2. Losses at the gene ends were 2 bases for V and 2 bases for J; bases not matched to a gene: 2. The germline V gene encodes CDR1 SGHTA and CDR2 FQGNSA. The CDR3 consists of 17 residues. The CDR3 sequence is CASSLTSGSTGANVLTF. The CDR3 nucleotides are TGTGCCAGCAGCTTAACTAGCGGGAGTACTGGGGCCAACGTCCTGACTTTC.

With respect to this clonotype: A single base separates this from a much larger clone, so it may be a read error. The CDR3 spells CATSDFREALRNDQFF. The CDR3 DNA reads TGTGCCACCAGTGATTTTAGGGAGGCTCTCCGGAATGACCAGTTCTTC. This sequence joins TRBV24-1 and TRBJ2-1; perhaps TRBD2 as D (6 bases). This CDR3 contains 16 residues. The germline V gene has CDR1 KGHDR and CDR2 SFDVKD.

This clonotype was seen repeatedly, ten times or more. The gene calls are TRBV12-3 or TRBV12-4 and TRBJ1-5; TRBD1 aligns across 8 bases. The J segment lost 2 bases and the V segment lost 3 bases, leaving 9 bases of the junction unmatched. The CDR3 has 17 amino acids. This CDR3 reads CASSFRGQVLGNQPQHF. DNA for the CDR3: TGTGCCAGCAGTTTCAGGGGGCAGGTATTGGGCAATCAGCCCCAGCATTTT.

This clonotype was picked up many times. The gene calls are TRBV7-9 and TRBJ2-5; D remains unclear. This CDR3 is built from 14 residues. The germline CDR1 and CDR2 sequences are SEHNR and FQNEAQ (reference sequence). V was shortened by 1 base and J by 5 bases, with 11 bases between the two germline ends. CDR3 in amino acids: CASSLDWVVETQYF. In DNA form, the CDR3 reads TGTGCCAGCAGCTTAGATTGGGTGGTGGAGACCCAGTACTTC.